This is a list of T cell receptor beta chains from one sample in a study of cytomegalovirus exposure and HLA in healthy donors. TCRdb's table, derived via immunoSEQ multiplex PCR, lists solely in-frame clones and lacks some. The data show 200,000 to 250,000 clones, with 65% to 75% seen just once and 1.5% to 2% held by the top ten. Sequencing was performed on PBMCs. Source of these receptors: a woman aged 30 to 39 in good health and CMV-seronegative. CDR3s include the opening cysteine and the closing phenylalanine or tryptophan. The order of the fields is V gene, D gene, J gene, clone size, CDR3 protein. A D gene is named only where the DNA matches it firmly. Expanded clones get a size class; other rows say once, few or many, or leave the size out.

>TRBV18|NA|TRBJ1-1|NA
CASSPGGRVGRDTEAFF
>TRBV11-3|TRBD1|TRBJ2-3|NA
CASSLEGTGLVTQYF
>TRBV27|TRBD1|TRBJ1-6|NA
CASSSRTGPYNSPLHF
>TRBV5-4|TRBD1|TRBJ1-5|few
CASSLGGTENQPQHF
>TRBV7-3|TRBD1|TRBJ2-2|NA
CASKKTGTGDTGELFF
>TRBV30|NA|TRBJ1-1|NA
CAWRLAGGTEAFF
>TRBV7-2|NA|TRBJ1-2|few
CASSLAGGGRNGYTF
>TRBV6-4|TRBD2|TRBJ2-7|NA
CASKRGLAGDYEQYF
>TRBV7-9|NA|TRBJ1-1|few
CASSVQGNTEAFF
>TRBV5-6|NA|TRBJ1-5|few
CASSLQGSQPQHF